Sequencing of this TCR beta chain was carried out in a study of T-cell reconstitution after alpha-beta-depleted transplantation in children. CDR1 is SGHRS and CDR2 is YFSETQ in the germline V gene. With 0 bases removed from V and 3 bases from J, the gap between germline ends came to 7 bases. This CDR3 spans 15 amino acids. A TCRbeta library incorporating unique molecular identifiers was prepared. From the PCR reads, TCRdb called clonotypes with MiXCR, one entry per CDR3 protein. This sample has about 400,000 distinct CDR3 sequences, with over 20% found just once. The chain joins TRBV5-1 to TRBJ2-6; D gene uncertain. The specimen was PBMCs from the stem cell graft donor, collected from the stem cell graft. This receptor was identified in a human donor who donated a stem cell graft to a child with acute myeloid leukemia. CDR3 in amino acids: CASSLGAGGANVLTF. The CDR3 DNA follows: TGCGCCAGCAGCTTGGGAGCAGGTGGGGCCAACGTCCTGACTTTC.